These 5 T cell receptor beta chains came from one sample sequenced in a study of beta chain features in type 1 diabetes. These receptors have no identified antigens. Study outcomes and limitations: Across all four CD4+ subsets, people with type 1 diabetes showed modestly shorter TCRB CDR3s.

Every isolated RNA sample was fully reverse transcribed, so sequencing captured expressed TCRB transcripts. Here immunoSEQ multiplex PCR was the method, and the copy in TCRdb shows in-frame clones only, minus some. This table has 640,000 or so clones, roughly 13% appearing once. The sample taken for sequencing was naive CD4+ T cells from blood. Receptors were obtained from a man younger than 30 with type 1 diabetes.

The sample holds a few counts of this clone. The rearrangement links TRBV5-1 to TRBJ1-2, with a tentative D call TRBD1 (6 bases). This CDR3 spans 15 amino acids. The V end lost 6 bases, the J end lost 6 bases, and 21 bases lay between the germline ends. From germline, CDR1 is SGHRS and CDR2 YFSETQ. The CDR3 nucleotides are TGCGCCAGCAACGGTGGCGGAGGGGGATTGGATGGCTACACCTTC. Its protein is CASNGGGGGLDGYTF.

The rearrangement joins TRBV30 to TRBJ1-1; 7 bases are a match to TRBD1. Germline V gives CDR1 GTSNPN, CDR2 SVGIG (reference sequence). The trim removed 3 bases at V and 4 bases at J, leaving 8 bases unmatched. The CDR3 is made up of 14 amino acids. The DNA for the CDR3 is TGTGCCTGGAGGTACAGGGGTAGGATCACTGAAGCTTTCTTT. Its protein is CAWRYRGRITEAFF.

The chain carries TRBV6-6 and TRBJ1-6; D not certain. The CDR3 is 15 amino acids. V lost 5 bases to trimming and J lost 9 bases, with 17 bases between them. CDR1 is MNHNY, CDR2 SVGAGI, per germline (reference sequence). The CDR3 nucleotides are TGTGCCAGCAGTCCCCTTGATGCGAGCGGTTCACCCCTCCACTTT. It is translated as CASSPLDASGSPLHF.

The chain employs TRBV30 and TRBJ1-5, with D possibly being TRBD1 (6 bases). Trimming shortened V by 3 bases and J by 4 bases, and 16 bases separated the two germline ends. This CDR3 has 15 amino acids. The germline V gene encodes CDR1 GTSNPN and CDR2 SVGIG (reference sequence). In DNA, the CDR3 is TGTGCCTGGAGCCGTGGGGGGGGCCGAAATCAGCCCCAGCATTTT. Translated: CAWSRGGGRNQPQHF. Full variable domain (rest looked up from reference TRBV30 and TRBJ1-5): SQTIHQWPATLVQPVGSPLSLECTVEGTSNPNLYWYRQAAGRGLQLLFYSVGIGQISSEVPQNLSASRPQDRQFILSSKKLLLSDSGFYLCAWSRGGGRNQPQHFGDGTRLSIL.

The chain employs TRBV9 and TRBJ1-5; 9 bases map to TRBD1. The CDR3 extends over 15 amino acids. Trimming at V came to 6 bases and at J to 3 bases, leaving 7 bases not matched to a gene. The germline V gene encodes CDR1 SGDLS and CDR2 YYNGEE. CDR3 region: CASTSGTGFNQPQHF. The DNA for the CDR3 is TGTGCCAGCACCTCCGGGACAGGGTTCAATCAGCCCCAGCATTTT.